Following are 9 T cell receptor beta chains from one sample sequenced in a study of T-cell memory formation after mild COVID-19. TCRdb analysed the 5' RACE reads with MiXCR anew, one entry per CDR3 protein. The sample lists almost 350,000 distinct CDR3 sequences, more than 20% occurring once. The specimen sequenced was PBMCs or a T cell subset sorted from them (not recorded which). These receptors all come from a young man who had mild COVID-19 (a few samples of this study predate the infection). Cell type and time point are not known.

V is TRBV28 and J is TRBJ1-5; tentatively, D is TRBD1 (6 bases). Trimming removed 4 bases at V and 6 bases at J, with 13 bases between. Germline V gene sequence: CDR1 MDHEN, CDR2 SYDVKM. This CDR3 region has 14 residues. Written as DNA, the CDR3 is TGTGCCAGCAGTTCAGTATCGGGGGCTCAGCCCCAGCATTTT. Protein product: CASSSVSGAQPQHF.

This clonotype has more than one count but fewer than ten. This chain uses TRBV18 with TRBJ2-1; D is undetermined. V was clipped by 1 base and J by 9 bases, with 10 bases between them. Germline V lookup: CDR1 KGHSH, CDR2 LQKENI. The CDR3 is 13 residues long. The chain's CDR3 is CASSPRSCCEQFF. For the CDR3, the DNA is TGTGCCAGCTCACCACGGTCGTGTTGTGAGCAGTTCTTC.

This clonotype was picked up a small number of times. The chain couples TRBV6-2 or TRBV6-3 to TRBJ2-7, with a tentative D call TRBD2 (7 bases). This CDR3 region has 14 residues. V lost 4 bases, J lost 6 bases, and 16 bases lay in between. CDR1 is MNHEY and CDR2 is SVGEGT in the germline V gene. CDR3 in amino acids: CASSFAGALSEQYF. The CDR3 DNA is TGTGCCAGCAGTTTCGCGGGGGCGCTCAGCGAGCAGTACTTC.

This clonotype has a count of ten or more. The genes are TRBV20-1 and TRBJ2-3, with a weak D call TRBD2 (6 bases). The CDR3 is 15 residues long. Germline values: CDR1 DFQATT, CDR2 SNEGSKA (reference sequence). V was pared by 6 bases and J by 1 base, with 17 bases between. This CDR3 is CSAAQSGSGTDTQYF. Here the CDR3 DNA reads TGCAGTGCAGCGCAAAGCGGGTCCGGCACAGATACGCAGTATTTT.

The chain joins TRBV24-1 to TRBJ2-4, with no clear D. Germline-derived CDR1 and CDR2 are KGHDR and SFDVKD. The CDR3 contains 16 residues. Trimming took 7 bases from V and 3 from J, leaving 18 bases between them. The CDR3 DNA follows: TGTGCCACCAGCTTCCAGTGGGGTCCCCTCAAAAACATTCAGTACTTC. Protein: CATSFQWGPLKNIQYF.

CDR3 amino acids: CASSPVDRTYEQYF. CDR3 in DNA: TGTGCCAGCAGTCCCGTTGACAGAACCTACGAGCAGTACTTC. V gene TRBV27 combines with J gene TRBJ2-7; weak D call: TRBD1 (5 bases). The V end lost 5 bases, the J end lost 2 bases, and 13 bases lay between the germline ends. This CDR3 has 14 amino acids. Germline lookup yields CDR1 MNHEY and CDR2 SMNVEV (reference sequence).

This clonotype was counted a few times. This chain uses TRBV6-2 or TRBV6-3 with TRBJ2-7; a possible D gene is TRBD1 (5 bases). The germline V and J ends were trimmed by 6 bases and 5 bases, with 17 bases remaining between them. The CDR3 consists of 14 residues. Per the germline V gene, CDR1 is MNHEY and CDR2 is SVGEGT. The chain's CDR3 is CASSTRYTQDEQYV. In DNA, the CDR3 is TGTGCCAGCAGCACCCGGTACACACAGGACGAGCAGTACGTC.

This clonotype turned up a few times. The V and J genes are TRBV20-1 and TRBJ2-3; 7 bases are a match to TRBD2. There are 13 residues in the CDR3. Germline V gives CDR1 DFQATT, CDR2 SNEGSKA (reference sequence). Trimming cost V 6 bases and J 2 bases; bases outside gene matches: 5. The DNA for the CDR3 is TGCAGTGCAAGCGGGGAATCCACAGATACGCAGTATTTT. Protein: CSASGESTDTQYF.

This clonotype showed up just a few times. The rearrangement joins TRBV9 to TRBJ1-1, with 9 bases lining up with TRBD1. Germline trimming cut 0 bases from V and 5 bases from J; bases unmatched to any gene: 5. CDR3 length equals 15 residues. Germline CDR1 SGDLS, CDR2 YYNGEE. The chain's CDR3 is CASSVGGQGFTEAFF. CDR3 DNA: TGTGCCAGCAGCGTAGGGGGACAGGGCTTTACTGAAGCTTTCTTT. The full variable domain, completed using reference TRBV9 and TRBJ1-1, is DSGVTQTPKHLITATGQRVTLRCSPRSGDLSVYWYQQSLDQGLQFLIQYYNGEERAKGNILERFSAQQFPDLHSELNLSSLELGDSALYFCASSVGGQGFTEAFFGQGTRLTVV.